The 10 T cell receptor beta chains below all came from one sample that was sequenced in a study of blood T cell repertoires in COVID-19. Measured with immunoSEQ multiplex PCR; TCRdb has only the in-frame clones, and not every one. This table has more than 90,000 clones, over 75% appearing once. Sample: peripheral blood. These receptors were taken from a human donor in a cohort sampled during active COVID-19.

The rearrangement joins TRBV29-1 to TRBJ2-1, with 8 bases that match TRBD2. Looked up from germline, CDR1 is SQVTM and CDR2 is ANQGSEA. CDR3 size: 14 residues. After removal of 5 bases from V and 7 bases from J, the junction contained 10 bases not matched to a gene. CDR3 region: CSVKSGSRGNEQFF. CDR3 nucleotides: TGCAGCGTTAAGAGCGGGAGTCGAGGGAATGAGCAGTTCTTC.

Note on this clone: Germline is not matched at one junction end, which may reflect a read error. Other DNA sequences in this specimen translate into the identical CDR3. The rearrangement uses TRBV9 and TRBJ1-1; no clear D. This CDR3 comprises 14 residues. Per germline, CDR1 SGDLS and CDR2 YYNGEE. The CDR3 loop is CASSREGWNTEAFF. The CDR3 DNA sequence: TGTGCCAGCAGCCGGGAGGGTTGGAACACCGAAGCTTTCTTT.

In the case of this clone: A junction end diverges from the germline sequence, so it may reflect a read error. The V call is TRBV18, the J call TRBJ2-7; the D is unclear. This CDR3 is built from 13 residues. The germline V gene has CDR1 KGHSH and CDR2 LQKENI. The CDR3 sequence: CASSPQSRKEQYF. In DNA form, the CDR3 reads TGTGCCAGCTCCCCACAGAGTCGTAAGGAGCAGTACTTC.

The CDR3 DNA sequence: TGTGCCTGGAGATTTGGGACAGGGGTTGGCTACACCTTC. It specifies CAWRFGTGVGYTF. The chain employs TRBV30 and TRBJ1-2; 10 bases are shared with TRBD1. The CDR3 covers 13 residues. The germline gives CDR1 GTSNPN, CDR2 SVGIG (reference sequence). The trim removed 3 bases at V and 7 bases at J, leaving 5 bases unmatched.

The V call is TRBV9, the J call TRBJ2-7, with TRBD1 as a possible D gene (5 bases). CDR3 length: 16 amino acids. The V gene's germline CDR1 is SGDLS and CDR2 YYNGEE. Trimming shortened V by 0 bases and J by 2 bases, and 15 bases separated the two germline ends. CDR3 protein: CASSVAETEFPYEQYF. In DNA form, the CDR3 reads TGTGCCAGCAGCGTAGCTGAGACAGAATTTCCCTACGAGCAGTACTTC.

The CDR3 sequence: CAISPTTANEQFF. DNA for the CDR3: TGTGCCATCAGTCCGACAACCGCGAATGAGCAGTTCTTC. This chain connects TRBV10-3 to TRBJ2-1; D gene ambiguous. CDR3 length equals 13 residues. Germline assignment: CDR1 ENHRY and CDR2 SYGVKD. V lost 5 bases and J lost 7, with 12 bases in between.

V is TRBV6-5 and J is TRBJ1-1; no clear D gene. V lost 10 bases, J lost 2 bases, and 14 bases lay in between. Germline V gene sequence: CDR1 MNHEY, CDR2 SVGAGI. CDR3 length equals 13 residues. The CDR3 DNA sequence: TGTGCCATCCTGAGGGAGGGCAACACTGAAGCTTTCTTT. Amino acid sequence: CAILREGNTEAFF.

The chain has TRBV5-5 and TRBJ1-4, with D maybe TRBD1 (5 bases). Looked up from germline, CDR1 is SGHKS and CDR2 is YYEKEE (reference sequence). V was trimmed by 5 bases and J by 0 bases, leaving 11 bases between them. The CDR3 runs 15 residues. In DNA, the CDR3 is TGTGCCAGCAGTCCCTTAGGGGCAACTAATGAAAAACTGTTTTTT. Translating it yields CASSPLGATNEKLFF.

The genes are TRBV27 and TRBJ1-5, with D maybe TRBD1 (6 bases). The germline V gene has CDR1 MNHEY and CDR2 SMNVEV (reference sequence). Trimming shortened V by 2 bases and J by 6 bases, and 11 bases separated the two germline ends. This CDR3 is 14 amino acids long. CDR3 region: CASSLMGHGQPQHF. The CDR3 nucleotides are TGTGCCAGCAGTTTAATGGGACACGGTCAGCCCCAGCATTTT.

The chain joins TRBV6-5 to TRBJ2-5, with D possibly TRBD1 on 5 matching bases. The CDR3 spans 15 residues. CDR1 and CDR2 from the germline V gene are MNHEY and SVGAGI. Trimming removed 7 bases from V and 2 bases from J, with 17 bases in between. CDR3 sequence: CASTPPPPGQETQYF. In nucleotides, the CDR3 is TGTGCCAGCACGCCTCCCCCTCCAGGGCAAGAGACCCAGTACTTC.